This TCR beta chain was observed in a study of vaccination effects on CD4 cells after COVID-19. After less than twelve days in culture, the CD4+ T cells were isolated. Generated by immunoSEQ multiplex PCR, the TCRdb table keeps only in-frame clones and is missing some. In the table there are tens of thousands of clones, 65% to 70% of which are singletons. CDR3 length: 13 amino acids. Looked up from germline, CDR1 is LGHDT and CDR2 is YNNKEL (reference sequence). V dropped 4 bases and J dropped 6 bases, with 10 bases sitting between them. Turning to this clone: Its target is not known.

Sequencing used CD4+ T cells from PBMCs cultured without peptide, obtained before COVID-19 vaccination. V gene TRBV3-1 (or the pseudogene TRBV3-2) combines with J gene TRBJ2-1; D is undetermined. The sequence was obtained from a human donor who received a COVID-19 vaccine. The CDR3 spells CASSLRSSNEQFF. Written as DNA, the CDR3 is TGTGCCAGCAGCCTTCGCTCTAGCAATGAGCAGTTCTTC.